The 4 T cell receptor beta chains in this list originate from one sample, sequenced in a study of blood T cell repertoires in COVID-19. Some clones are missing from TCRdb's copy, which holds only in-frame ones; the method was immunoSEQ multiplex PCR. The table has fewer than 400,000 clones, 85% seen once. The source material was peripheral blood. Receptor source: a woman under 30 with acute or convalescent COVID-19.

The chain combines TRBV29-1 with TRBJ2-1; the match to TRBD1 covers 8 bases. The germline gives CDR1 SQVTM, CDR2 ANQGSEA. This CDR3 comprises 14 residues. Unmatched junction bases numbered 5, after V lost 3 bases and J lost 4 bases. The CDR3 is CSVDLGTGYNEQFF. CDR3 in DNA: TGCAGCGTTGATTTGGGGACAGGTTACAATGAGCAGTTCTTC.

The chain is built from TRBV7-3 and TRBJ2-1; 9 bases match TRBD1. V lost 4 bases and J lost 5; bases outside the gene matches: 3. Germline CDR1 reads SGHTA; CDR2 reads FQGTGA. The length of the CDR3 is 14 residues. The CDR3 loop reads CASSSQGADNEQFF. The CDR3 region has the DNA TGTGCCAGCAGCTCACAGGGGGCGGACAATGAGCAGTTCTTC.

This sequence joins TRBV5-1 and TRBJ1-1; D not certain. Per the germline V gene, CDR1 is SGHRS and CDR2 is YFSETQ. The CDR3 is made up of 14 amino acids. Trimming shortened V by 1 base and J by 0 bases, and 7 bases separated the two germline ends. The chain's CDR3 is CASSLSAVNTEAFF. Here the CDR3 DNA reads TGCGCCAGCAGCTTGAGTGCGGTGAACACTGAAGCTTTCTTT. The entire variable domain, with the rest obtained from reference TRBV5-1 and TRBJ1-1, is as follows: KAGVTQTPRYLIKTRGQQVTLSCSPISGHRSVSWYQQTPGQGLQFLFEYFSETQRNKGNFPGRFSGRQFSNSRSEMNVSTLELGDSALYLCASSLSAVNTEAFFGQGTRLTVV.

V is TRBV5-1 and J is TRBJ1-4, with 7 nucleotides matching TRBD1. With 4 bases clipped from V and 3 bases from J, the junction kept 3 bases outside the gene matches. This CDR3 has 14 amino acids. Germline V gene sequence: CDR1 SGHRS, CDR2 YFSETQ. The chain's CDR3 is CASSAGTANEKLFF. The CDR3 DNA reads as TGCGCCAGCAGCGCCGGGACAGCTAATGAAAAACTGTTTTTT.